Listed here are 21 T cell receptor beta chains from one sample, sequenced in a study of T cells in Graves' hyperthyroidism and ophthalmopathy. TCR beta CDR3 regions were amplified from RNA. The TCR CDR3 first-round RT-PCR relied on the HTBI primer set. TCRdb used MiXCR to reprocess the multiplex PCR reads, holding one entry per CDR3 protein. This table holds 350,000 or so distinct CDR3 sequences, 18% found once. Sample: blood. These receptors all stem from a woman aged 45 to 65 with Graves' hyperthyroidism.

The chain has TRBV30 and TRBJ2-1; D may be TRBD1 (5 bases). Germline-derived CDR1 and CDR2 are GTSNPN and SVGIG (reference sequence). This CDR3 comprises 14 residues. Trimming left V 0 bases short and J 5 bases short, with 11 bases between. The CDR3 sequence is CAWSVLGQHNEQFF. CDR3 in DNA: TGTGCCTGGAGTGTACTGGGGCAACACAATGAGCAGTTCTTC.

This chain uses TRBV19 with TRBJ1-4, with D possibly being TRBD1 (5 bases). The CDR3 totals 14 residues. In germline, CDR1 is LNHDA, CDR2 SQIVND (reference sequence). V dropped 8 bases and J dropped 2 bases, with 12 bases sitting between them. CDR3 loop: CASVNRGTNEKLFF. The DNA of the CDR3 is TGTGCCAGTGTAAACCGGGGGACTAATGAAAAACTGTTTTTT.

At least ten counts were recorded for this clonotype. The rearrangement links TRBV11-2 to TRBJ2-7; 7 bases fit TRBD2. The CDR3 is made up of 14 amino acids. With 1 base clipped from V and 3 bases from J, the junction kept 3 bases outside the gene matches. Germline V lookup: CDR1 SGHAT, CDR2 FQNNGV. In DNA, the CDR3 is TGTGCCAGCAGCTTAGCGGGGGAGGGCTACGAGCAGTACGTC. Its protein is CASSLAGEGYEQYV.

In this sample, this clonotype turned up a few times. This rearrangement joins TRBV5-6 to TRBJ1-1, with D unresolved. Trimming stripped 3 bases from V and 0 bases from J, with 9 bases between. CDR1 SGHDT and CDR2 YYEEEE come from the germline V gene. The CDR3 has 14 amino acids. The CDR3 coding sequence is TGTGCCAGCAGCTGGCTGTCACTGAACACTGAAGCTTTCTTT. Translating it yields CASSWLSLNTEAFF.

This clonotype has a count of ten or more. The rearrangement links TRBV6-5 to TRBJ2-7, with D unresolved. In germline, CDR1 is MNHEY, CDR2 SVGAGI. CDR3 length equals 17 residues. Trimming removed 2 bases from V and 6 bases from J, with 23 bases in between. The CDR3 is CASSYPGPDGPSSEQYF. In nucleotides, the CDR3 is TGTGCCAGCAGTTACCCTGGCCCGGACGGACCCTCGAGCGAGCAGTACTTC.

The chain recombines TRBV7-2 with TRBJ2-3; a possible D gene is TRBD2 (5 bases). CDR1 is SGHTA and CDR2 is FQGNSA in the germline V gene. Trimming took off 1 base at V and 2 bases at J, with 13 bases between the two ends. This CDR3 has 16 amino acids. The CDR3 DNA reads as TGTGCCAGCAGCTTAGTAGCCTCGGGGAACACAGATACGCAGTATTTT. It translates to CASSLVASGNTDTQYF.

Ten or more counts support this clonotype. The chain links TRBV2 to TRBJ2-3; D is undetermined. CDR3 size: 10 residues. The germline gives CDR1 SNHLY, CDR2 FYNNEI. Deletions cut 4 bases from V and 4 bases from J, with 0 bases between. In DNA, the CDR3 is TGTGCCAGCAGTGCAGATACGCAGTATTTT. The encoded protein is CASSADTQYF.

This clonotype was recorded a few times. The CDR3 DNA is TGCAGTGCTAGAGATCTGGCCAGCGACTCCTACGAGCAGTACTTC. Translating it yields CSARDLASDSYEQYF. The chain recombines TRBV20-1 with TRBJ2-7, with D unclear. V was clipped by 0 bases and J by 0 bases, with 12 bases between them. The CDR3 runs 15 residues. The germline V gene has CDR1 DFQATT and CDR2 SNEGSKA (reference sequence).

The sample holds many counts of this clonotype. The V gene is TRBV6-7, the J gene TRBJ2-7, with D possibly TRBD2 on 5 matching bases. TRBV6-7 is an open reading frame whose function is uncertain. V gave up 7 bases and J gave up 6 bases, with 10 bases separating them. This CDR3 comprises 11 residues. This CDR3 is CASTLRGEQYV. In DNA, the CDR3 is TGTGCCAGCACCCTACGGGGCGAGCAGTACGTC.

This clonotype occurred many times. This chain's CDR3 is CASSVTGTGRWNEQFF. CDR3 sequence (DNA): TGTGCCAGCAGTGTAACCGGGACAGGGCGGTGGAATGAGCAGTTCTTC. The rearrangement links TRBV6-2 or TRBV6-3 to TRBJ2-1; 9 bases are a match to TRBD1. Germline assignment: CDR1 MNHEY and CDR2 SVGEGT. Trimming removed 5 bases from V and 7 bases from J; junction bases left unmatched: 12. CDR3 length equals 16 residues.

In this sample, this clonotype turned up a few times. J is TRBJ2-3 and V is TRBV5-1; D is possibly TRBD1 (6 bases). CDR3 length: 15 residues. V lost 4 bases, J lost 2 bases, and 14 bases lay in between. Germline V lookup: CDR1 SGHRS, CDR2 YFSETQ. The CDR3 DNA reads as TGCGCCAGCAGCGCATCCGGGACAATCACAGATACGCAGTATTTT. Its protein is CASSASGTITDTQYF.

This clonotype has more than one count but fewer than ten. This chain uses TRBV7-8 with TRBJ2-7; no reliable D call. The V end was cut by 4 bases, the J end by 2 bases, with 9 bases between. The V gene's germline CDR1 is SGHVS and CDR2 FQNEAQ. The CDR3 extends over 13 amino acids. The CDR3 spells CASSSQEAYEQYF. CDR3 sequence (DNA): TGTGCCAGCAGCTCCCAAGAGGCCTACGAGCAGTACTTC.

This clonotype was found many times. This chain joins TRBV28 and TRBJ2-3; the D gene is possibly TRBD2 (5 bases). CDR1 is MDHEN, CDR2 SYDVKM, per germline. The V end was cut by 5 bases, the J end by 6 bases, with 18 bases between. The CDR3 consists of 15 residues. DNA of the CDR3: TGTGCCAGCAGTCCCCCTCGGGGAGTTGTGGATACGCAGTATTTT. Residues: CASSPPRGVVDTQYF. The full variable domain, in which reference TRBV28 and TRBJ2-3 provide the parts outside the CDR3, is DVKVTQSSRYLVKRTGEKVFLECVQDMDHENMFWYRQDPGLGLRLIYFSYDVKMKEKGDIPEGYSVSREKKERFSLILESASTNQTSMYLCASSPPRGVVDTQYFGPGTRLTVL.

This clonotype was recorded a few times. Here the CDR3 reads CASSRPDGSDTEAFF. CDR3 sequence (DNA): TGTGCCAGCAGCAGACCGGACGGCTCGGACACTGAAGCTTTCTTT. The V call is TRBV9, the J call TRBJ1-1; D not certain. This CDR3 contains 15 residues. V was shortened by 4 bases and J by 3 bases, with 16 bases between the two germline ends. Germline V lookup: CDR1 SGDLS, CDR2 YYNGEE.

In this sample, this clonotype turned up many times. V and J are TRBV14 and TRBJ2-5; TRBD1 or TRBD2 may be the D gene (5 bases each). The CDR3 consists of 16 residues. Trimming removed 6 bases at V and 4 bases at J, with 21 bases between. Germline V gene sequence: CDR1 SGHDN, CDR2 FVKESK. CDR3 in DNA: TGTGCCAGCAGTGGGGCCGGGACCACCATGGGAGAGACCCAGTACTTC. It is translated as CASSGAGTTMGETQYF.

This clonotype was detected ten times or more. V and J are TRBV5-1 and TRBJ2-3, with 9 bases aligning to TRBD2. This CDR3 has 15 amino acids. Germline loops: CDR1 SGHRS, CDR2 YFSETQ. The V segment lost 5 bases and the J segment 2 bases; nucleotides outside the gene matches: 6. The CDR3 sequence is CASRASGTLTDTQYF. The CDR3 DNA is TGCGCCAGCAGGGCTAGCGGGACCCTCACAGATACGCAGTATTTT. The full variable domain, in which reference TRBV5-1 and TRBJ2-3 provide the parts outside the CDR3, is KAGVTQTPRYLIKTRGQQVTLSCSPISGHRSVSWYQQTPGQGLQFLFEYFSETQRNKGNFPGRFSGRQFSNSRSEMNVSTLELGDSALYLCASRASGTLTDTQYFGPGTRLTVL.

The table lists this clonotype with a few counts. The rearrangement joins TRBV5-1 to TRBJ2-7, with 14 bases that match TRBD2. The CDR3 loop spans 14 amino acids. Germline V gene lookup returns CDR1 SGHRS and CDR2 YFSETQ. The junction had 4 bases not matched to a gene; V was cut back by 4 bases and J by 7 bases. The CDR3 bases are TGCGCCAGCAGCCCGGGACTAGCGGGGGCGGAGCAGTACGTC. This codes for CASSPGLAGAEQYV.

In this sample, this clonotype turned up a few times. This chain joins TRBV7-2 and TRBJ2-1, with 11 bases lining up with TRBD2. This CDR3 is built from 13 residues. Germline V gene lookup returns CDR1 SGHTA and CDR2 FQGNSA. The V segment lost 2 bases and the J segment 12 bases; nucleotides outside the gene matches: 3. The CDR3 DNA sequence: TGTGCCAGCAGCTTAACTACTAGCGGGAGGCAGTTCTTC. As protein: CASSLTTSGRQFF.

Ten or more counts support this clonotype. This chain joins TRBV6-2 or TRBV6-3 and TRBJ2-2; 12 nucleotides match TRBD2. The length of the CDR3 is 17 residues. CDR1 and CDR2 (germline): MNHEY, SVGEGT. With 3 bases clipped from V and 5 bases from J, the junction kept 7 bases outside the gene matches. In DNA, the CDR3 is TGTGCCAGCAGTTATCGGTCCGGGACTAGCGGGACCGGGGAGCTGTTTTTT. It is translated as CASSYRSGTSGTGELFF.

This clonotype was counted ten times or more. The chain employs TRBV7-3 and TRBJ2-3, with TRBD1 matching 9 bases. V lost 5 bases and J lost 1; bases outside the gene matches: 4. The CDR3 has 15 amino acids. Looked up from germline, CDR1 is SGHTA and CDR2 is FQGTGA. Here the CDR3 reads CASSPRTGGTDTQYF. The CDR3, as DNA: TGTGCCAGCAGCCCGAGGACAGGGGGCACAGATACGCAGTATTTT.

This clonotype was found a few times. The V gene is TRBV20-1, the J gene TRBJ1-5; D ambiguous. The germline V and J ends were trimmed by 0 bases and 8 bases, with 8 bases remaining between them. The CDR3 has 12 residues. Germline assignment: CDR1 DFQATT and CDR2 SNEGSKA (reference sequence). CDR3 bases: TGCAGTGCTAGAGAGGGCGTGGAGCCCCAGCATTTT. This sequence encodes CSAREGVEPQHF.